The 7 T cell receptor beta chains given below trace back to one sample, sequenced in a study of CD8 T cells in Susac syndrome. Reverse transcription of roughly 0.45 to 1 ug RNA used random hexamers. TCRdb redid the calling of the immunoSEQ multiplex PCR reads with MiXCR, one entry per CDR3 protein. The sample records under 150,000 distinct CDR3 sequences, roughly 95% being singletons. Sequenced input: CD4+ T cells from PBMCs. The receptors derive from a human donor with Susac syndrome.

This rearrangement joins TRBV27 to TRBJ1-5; 7 nucleotides match TRBD1. The CDR3 runs to 14 residues. From germline, CDR1 is MNHEY and CDR2 SMNVEV (reference sequence). The trim removed 3 bases at V and 10 bases at J, leaving 9 bases unmatched. CDR3 DNA: TGTGCCAGCAGTTTGGGGGTCAAGGGGGCACCCCAGCATTTT. Translating it yields CASSLGVKGAPQHF.

This clonotype appeared a few times. This chain joins TRBV7-9 and TRBJ1-5; unclear D gene. CDR1 SEHNR and CDR2 FQNEAQ come from the germline V gene (reference sequence). The CDR3 sequence is 14 residues long. Trimming pared 3 bases from V and 0 bases from J, leaving 6 bases between. Here the CDR3 reads CASSLANSNQPQHF. CDR3 nucleotide sequence: TGTGCCAGCAGCTTGGCGAATAGCAATCAGCCCCAGCATTTT.

The chain couples TRBV20-1 to TRBJ1-4, with D perhaps TRBD1 (5 bases). CDR1 and CDR2 (germline): DFQATT, SNEGSKA (reference sequence). The CDR3 consists of 10 residues. The V end was cut by 4 bases, the J end by 10 bases, with 7 bases between. The CDR3 is CSATQGKLFF. CDR3 DNA sequence: TGCAGTGCTACCCAGGGAAAACTGTTTTTT.

The rearrangement joins TRBV23-1 to TRBJ1-6; the match to TRBD1 covers 9 bases. TRBV23-1 has ORF status, its function being uncertain. V dropped 0 bases and J dropped 3; count of bases not matched to a gene: 9. The CDR3 is 19 amino acids. The CDR3 DNA sequence: TGCGCCAGCAGTCAATCGTCCCAGGGGACAGGGCACTATAATTCACCCCTCCACTTT. As protein: CASSQSSQGTGHYNSPLHF.

The gene calls are TRBV29-1 and TRBJ2-5, with D possibly being TRBD1 (6 bases). The CDR3 has 12 amino acids. Germline V CDR1 and CDR2: SQVTM, ANQGSEA. Trimming took off 6 bases at V and 1 base at J, with 9 bases between the two ends. This CDR3 is CSVAGAQETQYF. Written as DNA, the CDR3 is TGCAGCGTCGCAGGGGCCCAAGAGACCCAGTACTTC.

The chain joins TRBV5-1 to TRBJ2-2; 9 bases fit TRBD1. The trim removed 4 bases at V and 5 bases at J, leaving 6 bases unmatched. The CDR3 totals 15 residues. The germline CDR1 and CDR2 sequences are SGHRS and YFSETQ. The CDR3 DNA follows: TGCGCCAGCAGCGGTACAGGGGGCGGAACCGGGGAGCTGTTTTTT. It yields the protein CASSGTGGGTGELFF.

The rearrangement joins TRBV29-1 to TRBJ2-5, with D unclear. The V gene lost 6 bases and the J gene lost 1 base, with 12 bases spanning the gap. Germline V gene data show CDR1 as SQVTM and CDR2 as ANQGSEA. This CDR3 has 13 amino acids. The DNA of the CDR3 is TGCAGCGTCGCCCATAGATTCCAAGAGACCCAGTACTTC. Translated: CSVAHRFQETQYF.